The entry below gives a single TCR beta chain sequence along with its context. Authors' processing steps: From reference gene primer amplification, estimates of nucleated cell counts were derived. Profiling relied on immunoSEQ multiplex PCR, and the TCRdb table lists in-frame clones only, not all of them. D and trimming were read from the DNA, whereas the V and J calls and clone size are those reported in that table. The sample contains a few hundred thousand clones, approximately 78% of which appear only once. The CDR3 consists of 15 residues. Germline assignment: CDR1 SNHLY and CDR2 FYNNEI. V lost 8 bases and J 0 bases, leaving 13 bases between the germline ends. The sample belongs to a study of blood T cell repertoires in COVID-19. Participants, about 18 to 89 years old, spanned 25 or so US areas. Before being deemed recovered, Cohort 3 donors had two negative PCRs, clearance, or symptom resolution.

Material for sequencing was PBMCs or T cells enriched from blood (not recorded which). This chain joins TRBV2 and TRBJ2-2, with D possibly being TRBD1 (6 bases). The receptor's source is a man aged 40-49 years who had recovered from COVID-19. CDR3 loop: CASGGQRANTGELFF. In DNA, the CDR3 is TGTGCCAGCGGGGGACAACGCGCGAACACCGGGGAGCTGTTTTTT.